A single sample gave rise to the 22 T cell receptor beta chains below, sequenced in a study of glioma-infiltrating T cells after dendritic cell vaccination. The time point denotes: after dendritic cell vaccination, including at tumor progression/relapse. Method: immunoSEQ multiplex PCR; TCRdb's copy keeps in-frame clones and lacks some. The data show 90,000 to 110,000 clones, nearly 90% seen once. The sample was blood, taken after dendritic cell vaccination. These receptors originate from a human donor with glioblastoma.

The V gene is TRBV5-6, the J gene TRBJ2-1; 15 nucleotides agree with TRBD2. The CDR3 is made up of 17 amino acids. The ends lost 3 bases at V and 6 bases at J; junction bases unmatched: 7. Germline V gene lookup returns CDR1 SGHDT and CDR2 YYEEEE. The CDR3 region is CASSSRTSGRAGNEQFF. The CDR3 region has the DNA TGTGCCAGCAGCTCGAGGACTAGCGGGAGGGCCGGCAATGAGCAGTTCTTC.

The genes are TRBV9 and TRBJ2-3, with TRBD2 as a possible D gene (6 bases). Germline CDR1 is SGDLS and CDR2 is YYNGEE. The CDR3 loop spans 14 amino acids. V lost 4 bases and J 1 base, leaving 10 bases between the germline ends. The CDR3 here is CASSPPGGTDTQYF. The CDR3 DNA is TGTGCCAGCAGCCCGCCGGGGGGCACAGATACGCAGTATTTT. Supplemented by reference TRBV9 and TRBJ2-3, the full variable domain reads DSGVTQTPKHLITATGQRVTLRCSPRSGDLSVYWYQQSLDQGLQFLIQYYNGEERAKGNILERFSAQQFPDLHSELNLSSLELGDSALYFCASSPPGGTDTQYFGPGTRLTVL.

As to this clone: One end of the junction does not line up with germline, which may come from a read error. The J gene is TRBJ2-5, the V gene TRBV30, with a weak D call TRBD2 (6 bases). This CDR3 comprises 15 residues. Germline CDR1 reads GTSNPN; CDR2 reads SVGIG (reference sequence). CDR3 in amino acids: CAWSLGGTHQDTQYF. Written as DNA, the CDR3 is TGTGCCTGGAGTTTAGGCGGGACTCATCAAGACACCCAGTACTTC.

The chain combines TRBV4-1 with TRBJ2-7; 12 nucleotides agree with TRBD2. Germline CDR1 reads MGHRA; CDR2 reads YSYEKL. This CDR3 is 15 amino acids long. J lost 3 bases, V lost 4 bases, and 4 bases had no gene match. The CDR3 coding sequence is TGCGCCAGCAGCCTTGGACTAGCGGGAAACTACGAGCAGTACTTC. This translates into CASSLGLAGNYEQYF.

The gene calls are TRBV27 and TRBJ2-7, with 7 bases fitting TRBD1. Trimming at V came to 5 bases and at J to 3 bases, leaving 4 bases not matched to a gene. The length of the CDR3 is 13 residues. Germline V gives CDR1 MNHEY, CDR2 SMNVEV (reference sequence). The CDR3 is CASSTRDSYEQYF. The CDR3 bases are TGTGCCAGCAGTACTAGGGACAGCTACGAGCAGTACTTC.

This rearrangement joins TRBV4-1 to TRBJ2-2; D ambiguous. CDR3 length equals 16 residues. The germline V and J ends were trimmed by 0 bases and 2 bases, with 10 bases remaining between them. Per germline, CDR1 MGHRA and CDR2 YSYEKL. CDR3 nucleotides: TGCGCCAGCAGCCAAGAGGTTAGCTTAAACACCGGGGAGCTGTTTTTT. As protein: CASSQEVSLNTGELFF.

The chain uses TRBV11-3 and TRBJ1-1; weak D call: TRBD1 (5 bases). CDR1 is SGHNT, CDR2 YENEEA, per germline. This CDR3 contains 13 residues. Trimming pared 0 bases from V and 5 bases from J, leaving 7 bases between. This chain's CDR3 is CASSLEGGTEAFF. In nucleotides, the CDR3 is TGTGCCAGCAGCTTAGAGGGGGGGACTGAAGCTTTCTTT.

V is TRBV10-2 and J is TRBJ2-5; 10 bases align to TRBD1. CDR3 length equals 17 residues. V dropped 6 bases and J dropped 2; count of bases not matched to a gene: 12. Germline lookup yields CDR1 WSHSY and CDR2 SAAADI. The CDR3 spells CASRTDRDRGWQETQYF. As DNA, the CDR3 is TGCGCCAGCAGAACAGATCGGGACAGGGGATGGCAAGAGACCCAGTACTTC.

V and J are TRBV4-1 and TRBJ2-1; 10 bases fit TRBD2. V was pared by 4 bases and J by 4 bases, with 7 bases of the junction left unmatched. Looked up from germline, CDR1 is MGHRA and CDR2 is YSYEKL. This CDR3 region has 16 residues. The CDR3: CASSPFQAGGYNEQFF. The CDR3 region has the DNA TGCGCCAGCAGCCCCTTCCAAGCGGGGGGGTACAATGAGCAGTTCTTC.

As DNA, the CDR3 is TGTGCCAGCGGGGGGACAGTAACAGATACGCAGTATTTT. It is translated as CASGGTVTDTQYF. The genes are TRBV5-4 and TRBJ2-3; D may be TRBD1 (7 bases). This CDR3 is 13 amino acids long. Germline loops: CDR1 SGHNT, CDR2 YYREEE (reference sequence). V was pared by 7 bases and J by 3 bases, with 12 bases between.

The rearrangement links TRBV25-1 to TRBJ2-1, with 9 bases lining up with TRBD2. With V trimmed by 9 bases and J by 4 bases, 4 bases remained unmatched. This CDR3 region has 13 residues. Germline-derived CDR1 and CDR2 are MGHDK and SYGVNS. CDR3 sequence (DNA): TGTGCCAGTCAGCTAGCGGGGTACAATGAGCAGTTCTTC. This translates into CASQLAGYNEQFF.

DNA of the CDR3: TGTGCCAGCAGTGCAGGACAATTCTATGGCTACACCTTC. This gives the protein CASSAGQFYGYTF. The chain joins TRBV27 to TRBJ1-2, with D possibly matching TRBD1 (5 bases). The CDR3 length is 13 residues. Germline loops: CDR1 MNHEY, CDR2 SMNVEV (reference sequence). Trimming shortened V by 5 bases and J by 4 bases, and 11 bases separated the two germline ends.

The chain combines TRBV5-1 with TRBJ1-1; no clear D. V lost 5 bases, J lost 5 bases, and 7 bases lay in between. This CDR3 region has 11 residues. CDR1 is SGHRS and CDR2 is YFSETQ in the germline V gene. The CDR3 sequence: CASRQETEAFF. The CDR3 nucleotides are TGCGCCAGCAGGCAGGAAACTGAAGCTTTCTTT.

The chain recombines TRBV7-2 with TRBJ2-7; 11 nucleotides match TRBD1. Trimming at V came to 4 bases and at J to 3 bases, leaving 5 bases not matched to a gene. The germline V gene has CDR1 SGHTA and CDR2 FQGNSA. CDR3 length: 15 amino acids. CDR3 region: CASSSRGQGDYEQYF. The CDR3 DNA reads TGTGCCAGCAGCTCCCGGGGACAGGGGGACTACGAGCAGTACTTC.

The chain joins TRBV27 to TRBJ2-7, with D perhaps matching TRBD1 (6 bases). Germline CDR1 MNHEY, CDR2 SMNVEV (reference sequence). The CDR3 sequence is 14 residues long. Trimming cost V 4 bases and J 1 base, with 11 bases left between them. For the CDR3, the DNA is TGTGCCAGCAGTTCAGTGGGACAATCCTACGAGCAGTACTTC. Protein: CASSSVGQSYEQYF.

This clone was seen a single time. The V call is TRBV30, the J call TRBJ2-1, with 12 bases lining up with TRBD2. Trimming removed 2 bases from V and 3 bases from J; junction bases left unmatched: 2. CDR1 is GTSNPN and CDR2 is SVGIG in the germline V gene (reference sequence). The CDR3 is 15 amino acids. The CDR3 nucleotides are TGTGCCTGGAGTCCGACTAGCGGGGGCTACAATGAGCAGTTCTTC. Its translation is CAWSPTSGGYNEQFF.

The J gene is TRBJ1-3, the V gene TRBV10-3; TRBD1 is a possible D gene (5 bases). The V gene's germline CDR1 is ENHRY and CDR2 SYGVKD. The length of the CDR3 is 14 residues. The V gene lost 6 bases and the J gene lost 0 bases, with 9 bases spanning the gap. For the CDR3, the DNA is TGTGCCATCAGGGACACTACCTCTGGAAACACCATATATTTT. It translates to CAIRDTTSGNTIYF.

The gene calls are TRBV19 and TRBJ2-7; no clear D. Trimming removed 2 bases at V and 3 bases at J, with 8 bases between. The CDR3 spans 13 residues. Germline lookup yields CDR1 LNHDA and CDR2 SQIVND (reference sequence). The CDR3 nucleotides read TGTGCCAGTAGTATAACTGGTCGCTACGAGCAGTACTTC. Translated, it gives CASSITGRYEQYF.

The chain employs TRBV9 and TRBJ2-5; 7 nucleotides align to TRBD2. This CDR3 contains 15 residues. Trimming took 3 bases from V and 5 from J; bases not matched to a gene: 10. Per the germline V gene, CDR1 is SGDLS and CDR2 is YYNGEE. In DNA form, the CDR3 reads TGTGCCAGCAGCGCCGGGGGGTCCCTAGGCGAGACCCAGTACTTC. It codes for CASSAGGSLGETQYF.

The chain links TRBV9 to TRBJ2-4; TRBD2 agrees at 13 bases. This CDR3 is 19 amino acids long. V shed 2 bases and J 0 bases; nucleotides not matched to a gene: 8. Germline values: CDR1 SGDLS, CDR2 YYNGEE. For the CDR3, the DNA is TGTGCCAGCAGCGTCGGACTAGCGGGAGAGGGTCTAGCCAAAAACATTCAGTACTTC. Translated, it gives CASSVGLAGEGLAKNIQYF.

The table lists this clone with a few counts. The chain recombines TRBV6-5 with TRBJ1-3; D not resolved. Germline V CDR1 and CDR2: MNHEY, SVGAGI. V was trimmed by 5 bases and J by 8 bases, leaving 7 bases between them. This CDR3 contains 11 residues. CDR3 protein: CASSARDTIYF. In DNA form, the CDR3 reads TGTGCCAGCAGTGCCCGGGACACCATATATTTT.

V usage is TRBV11-3 and J usage is TRBJ2-7; 9 nucleotides align to TRBD1. V was pared by 1 base and J by 7 bases, with 5 bases of the junction left unmatched. From germline, CDR1 is SGHNT and CDR2 YENEEA. This CDR3 region has 14 residues. CDR3: CASSLATGGREQYF. The CDR3 DNA reads TGTGCCAGCAGCTTAGCGACAGGGGGAAGGGAGCAGTACTTC. The whole variable domain, filled in from reference TRBV11-3 and TRBJ2-7, reads EAGVVQSPRYKIIEKKQPVAFWCNPISGHNTLYWYLQNLGQGPELLIRYENEEAVDDSQLPKDRFSAERLKGVDSTLKIQPAELGDSAVYLCASSLATGGREQYFGPGTRLTVT.